This TCR beta chain was observed in a study of human T cells and chemical hapten exposure. About the study: The patients were mostly female; they had alopecia areata, totalis or universalis.

The germline gives CDR1 SGDLS, CDR2 YYNGEE. The V gene lost 0 bases and the J gene lost 2 bases, with 7 bases spanning the gap. The CDR3 is 14 residues long. The time point is: patch test 1, 2 weeks after DPC sensitization. The treatment is: therapeutic diphenylcyclopropenone sensitization with weekly scalp DPC. Donors were 18 to 70-year-old alopecia patients suitable for DPC. Study processing details: Samples contained a median of around 89,000 TCRs, with a range of about 20,000 to 750,000. TCRdb re-called the RACE reads through MiXCR, storing one row per CDR3 protein. The V and J calls follow TCRdb's processing rather than the paper's. The profile shows about 380,000 distinct CDR3 sequences, about 4.8% of them singletons. In this sample, this clonotype turned up many times.

Sequencing was performed on whole blood, taken in connection with sensitization to the hapten diphenylcyclopropenone (DPC). V and J are TRBV9 and TRBJ2-3; D gene ambiguous. This TCR was recovered from a woman in her fifties or sixties with alopecia areata. Some clones in this sample may be carry-over from other donors' samples. CDR3 in amino acids: CASSVVPTTDTQYF. CDR3 nucleotide sequence: TGTGCCAGCAGCGTAGTCCCTACCACAGATACGCAGTATTTT. The whole variable domain, remainder taken from reference TRBV9 and TRBJ2-3, is DSGVTQTPKHLITATGQRVTLRCSPRSGDLSVYWYQQSLDQGLQFLIQYYNGEERAKGNILERFSAQQFPDLHSELNLSSLELGDSALYFCASSVVPTTDTQYFGPGTRLTVL.